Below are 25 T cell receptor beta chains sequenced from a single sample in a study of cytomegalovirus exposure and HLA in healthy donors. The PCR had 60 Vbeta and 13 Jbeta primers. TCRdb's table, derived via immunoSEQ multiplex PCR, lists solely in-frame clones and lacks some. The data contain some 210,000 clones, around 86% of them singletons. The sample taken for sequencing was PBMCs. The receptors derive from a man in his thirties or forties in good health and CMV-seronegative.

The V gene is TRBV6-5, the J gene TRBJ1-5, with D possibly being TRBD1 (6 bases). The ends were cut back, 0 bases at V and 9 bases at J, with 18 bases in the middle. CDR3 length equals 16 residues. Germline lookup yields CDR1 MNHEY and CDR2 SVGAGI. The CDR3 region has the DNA TGTGCCAGCAGTTACTCGATGGACAGCCCAGGTTGGCCCCAGCATTTT. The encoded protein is CASSYSMDSPGWPQHF.

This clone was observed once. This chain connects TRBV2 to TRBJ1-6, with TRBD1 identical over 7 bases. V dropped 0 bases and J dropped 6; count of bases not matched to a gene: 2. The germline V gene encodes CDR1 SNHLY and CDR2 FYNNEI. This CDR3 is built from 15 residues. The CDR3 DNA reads TGTGCCAGCAGTGAAGCCGACAGGGCTAATTCACCCCTCCACTTT. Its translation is CASSEADRANSPLHF.

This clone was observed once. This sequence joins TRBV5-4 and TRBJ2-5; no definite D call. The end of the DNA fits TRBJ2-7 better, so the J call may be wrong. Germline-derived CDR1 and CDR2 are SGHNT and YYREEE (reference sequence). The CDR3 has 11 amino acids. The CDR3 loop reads CASSSYYEQYF. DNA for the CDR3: TGTGCCAGCAGCTCTTACTACGAGCAGTACTTC.

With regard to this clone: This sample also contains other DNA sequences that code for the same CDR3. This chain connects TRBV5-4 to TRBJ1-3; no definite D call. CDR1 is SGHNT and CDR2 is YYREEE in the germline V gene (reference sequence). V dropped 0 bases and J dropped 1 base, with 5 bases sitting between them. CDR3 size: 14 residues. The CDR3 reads CASSLAGSGNTIYF. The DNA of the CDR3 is TGTGCCAGCAGCTTGGCAGGTTCTGGAAACACCATATATTTT.

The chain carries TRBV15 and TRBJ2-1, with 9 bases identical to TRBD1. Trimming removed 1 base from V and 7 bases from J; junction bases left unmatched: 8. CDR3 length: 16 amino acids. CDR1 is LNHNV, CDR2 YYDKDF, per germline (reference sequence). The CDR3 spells CATSRAGTGIRNEQFF. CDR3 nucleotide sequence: TGTGCCACCAGCAGAGCCGGGACAGGGATTCGGAATGAGCAGTTCTTC.

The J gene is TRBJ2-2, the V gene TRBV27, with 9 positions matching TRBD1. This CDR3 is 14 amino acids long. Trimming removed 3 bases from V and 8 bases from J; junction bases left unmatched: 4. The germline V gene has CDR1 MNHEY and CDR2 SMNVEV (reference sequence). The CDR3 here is CASSFGQGFGELFF. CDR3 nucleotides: TGTGCCAGCAGTTTCGGACAGGGGTTTGGGGAGCTGTTTTTT.

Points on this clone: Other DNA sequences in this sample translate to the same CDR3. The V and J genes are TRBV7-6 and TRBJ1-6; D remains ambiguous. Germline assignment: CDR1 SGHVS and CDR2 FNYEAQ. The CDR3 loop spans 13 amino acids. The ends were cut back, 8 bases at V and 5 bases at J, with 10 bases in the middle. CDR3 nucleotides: TGTGCCAGCTCCGTATCGGATAATTCACCCCTCCACTTT. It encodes CASSVSDNSPLHF.

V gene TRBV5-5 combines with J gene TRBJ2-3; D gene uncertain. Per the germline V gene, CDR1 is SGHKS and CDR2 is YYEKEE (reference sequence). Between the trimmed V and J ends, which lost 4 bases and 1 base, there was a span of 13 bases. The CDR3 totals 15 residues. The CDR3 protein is CASSPRSIGTDTQYF. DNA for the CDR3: TGTGCCAGCAGCCCCCGGTCAATTGGCACAGATACGCAGTATTTT.

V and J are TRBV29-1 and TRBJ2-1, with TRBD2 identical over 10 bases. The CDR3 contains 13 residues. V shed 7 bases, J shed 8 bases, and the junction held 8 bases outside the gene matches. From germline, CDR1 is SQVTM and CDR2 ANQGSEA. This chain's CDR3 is CSAASGSIDEQFF. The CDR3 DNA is TGCAGCGCAGCTAGCGGGAGTATTGATGAGCAGTTCTTC.

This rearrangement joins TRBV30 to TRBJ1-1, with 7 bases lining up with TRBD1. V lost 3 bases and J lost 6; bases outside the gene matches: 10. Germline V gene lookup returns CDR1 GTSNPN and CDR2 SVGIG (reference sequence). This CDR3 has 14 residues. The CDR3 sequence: CAWRGRQGNPEAFF. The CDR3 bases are TGTGCCTGGAGGGGGAGACAGGGAAACCCTGAAGCTTTCTTT.

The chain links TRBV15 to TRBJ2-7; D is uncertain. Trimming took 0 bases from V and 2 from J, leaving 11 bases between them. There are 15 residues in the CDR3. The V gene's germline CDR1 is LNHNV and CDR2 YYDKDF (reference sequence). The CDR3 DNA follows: TGTGCCACCAGCAGAGATAGAGCCCCAACCTACGAGCAGTACTTC. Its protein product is CATSRDRAPTYEQYF.

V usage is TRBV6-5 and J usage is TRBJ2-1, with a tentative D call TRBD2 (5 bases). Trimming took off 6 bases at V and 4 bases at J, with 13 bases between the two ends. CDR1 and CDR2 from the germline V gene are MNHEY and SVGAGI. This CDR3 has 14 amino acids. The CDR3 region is CASSPVRGYNEQFF. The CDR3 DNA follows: TGTGCCAGCAGCCCGGTTCGCGGGTACAATGAGCAGTTCTTC.

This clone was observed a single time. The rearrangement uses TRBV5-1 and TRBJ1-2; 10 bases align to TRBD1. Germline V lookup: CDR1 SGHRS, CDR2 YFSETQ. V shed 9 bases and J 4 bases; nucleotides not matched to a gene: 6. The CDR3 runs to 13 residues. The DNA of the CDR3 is TGCGCCACCTCCCGGGACAGGGGCTATGGCTACACCTTC. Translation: CATSRDRGYGYTF.

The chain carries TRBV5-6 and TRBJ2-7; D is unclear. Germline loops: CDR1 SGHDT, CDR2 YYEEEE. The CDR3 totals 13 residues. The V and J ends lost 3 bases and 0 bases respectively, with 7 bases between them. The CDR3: CASSYGGSYEQYF. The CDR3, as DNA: TGTGCCAGCAGCTACGGCGGCTCCTACGAGCAGTACTTC.

CDR3 sequence (DNA): TGTGCCAGCAGCCAAGAACAAGGGGCCACGAGTGAAAAACTGTTTTTT. Translation: CASSQEQGATSEKLFF. The rearrangement joins TRBV4-2 to TRBJ1-4, with D tentatively TRBD1 (5 bases). Between the trimmed V and J ends, which lost 0 bases and 7 bases, there was a span of 15 bases. The CDR3 is made up of 16 amino acids. Germline V gives CDR1 LGHNA, CDR2 YNFKEQ.

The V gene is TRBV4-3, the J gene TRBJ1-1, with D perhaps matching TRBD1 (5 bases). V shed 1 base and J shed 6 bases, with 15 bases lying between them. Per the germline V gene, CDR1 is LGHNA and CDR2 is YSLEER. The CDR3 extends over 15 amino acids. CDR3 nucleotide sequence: TGCGCCAGCAGCCAAGGGGAGGGCCAGGGCCCTGAAGCTTTCTTT. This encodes CASSQGEGQGPEAFF.

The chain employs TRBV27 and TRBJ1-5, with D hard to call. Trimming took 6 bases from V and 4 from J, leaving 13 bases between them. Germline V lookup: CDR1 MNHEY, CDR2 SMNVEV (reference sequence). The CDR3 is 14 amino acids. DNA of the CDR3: TGTGCCAGCAGACCCGAGGGCGAGAATCAGCCCCAGCATTTT. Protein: CASRPEGENQPQHF.

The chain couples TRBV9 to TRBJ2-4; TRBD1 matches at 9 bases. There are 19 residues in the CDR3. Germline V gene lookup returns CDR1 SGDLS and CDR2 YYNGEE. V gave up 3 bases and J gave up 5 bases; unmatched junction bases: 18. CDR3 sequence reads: CASSAKATGTGLGENIQYF. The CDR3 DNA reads TGTGCCAGCAGCGCGAAGGCGACCGGGACAGGGTTAGGGGAAAACATTCAGTACTTC.

CDR3 nucleotide sequence: TGTGCCACCAGCAGAGATACCCGGCGGGAGACCCAGTACTTC. Translating gives CATSRDTRRETQYF. The V call is TRBV15, the J call TRBJ2-5; D gene uncertain. Germline lookup yields CDR1 LNHNV and CDR2 YYDKDF (reference sequence). This CDR3 contains 14 residues. V was clipped by 0 bases and J by 5 bases, with 10 bases between them.

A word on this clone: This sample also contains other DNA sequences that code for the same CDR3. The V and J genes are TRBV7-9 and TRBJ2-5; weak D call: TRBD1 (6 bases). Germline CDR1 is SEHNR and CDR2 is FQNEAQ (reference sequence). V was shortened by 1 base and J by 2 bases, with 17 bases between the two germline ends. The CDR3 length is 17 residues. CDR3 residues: CASSLGPSGTLQETQYF. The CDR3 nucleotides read TGTGCCAGCAGCTTAGGCCCTTCCGGGACACTACAAGAGACCCAGTACTTC.

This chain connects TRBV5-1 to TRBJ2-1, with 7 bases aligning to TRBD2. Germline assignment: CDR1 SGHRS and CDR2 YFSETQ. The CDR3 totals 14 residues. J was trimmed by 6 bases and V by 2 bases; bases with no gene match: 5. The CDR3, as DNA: TGCGCCAGCAGCTTAAGGGCGGGGGTCAATGAGCAGTTCTTC. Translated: CASSLRAGVNEQFF.

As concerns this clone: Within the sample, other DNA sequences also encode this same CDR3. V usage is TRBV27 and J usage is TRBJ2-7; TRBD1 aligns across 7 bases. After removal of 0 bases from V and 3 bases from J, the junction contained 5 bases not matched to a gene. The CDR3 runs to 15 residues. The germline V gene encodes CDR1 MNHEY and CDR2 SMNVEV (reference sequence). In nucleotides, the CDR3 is TGTGCCAGCAGTTTATCGGGGGACAGCTTCTACGAGCAGTACTTC. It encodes CASSLSGDSFYEQYF.

The CDR3 here is CASSHDREPLHF. The CDR3 region has the DNA TGCGCCAGCAGTCACGACAGGGAACCCCTCCACTTT. The chain joins TRBV5-1 to TRBJ1-6; 7 nucleotides agree with TRBD1. The CDR3 spans 12 residues. The trim removed 5 bases at V and 12 bases at J, leaving 5 bases unmatched. Germline V gives CDR1 SGHRS, CDR2 YFSETQ.

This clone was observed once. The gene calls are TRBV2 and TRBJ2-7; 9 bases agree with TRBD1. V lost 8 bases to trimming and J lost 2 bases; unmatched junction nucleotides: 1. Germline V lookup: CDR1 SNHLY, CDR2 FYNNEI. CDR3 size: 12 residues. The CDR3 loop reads CASGQGTYEQYF. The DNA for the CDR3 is TGTGCCAGCGGACAGGGGACCTACGAGCAGTACTTC.

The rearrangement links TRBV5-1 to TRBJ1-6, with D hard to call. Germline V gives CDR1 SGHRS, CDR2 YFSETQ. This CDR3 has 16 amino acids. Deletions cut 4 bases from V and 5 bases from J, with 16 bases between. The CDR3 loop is CASSSAGAPNNSPLHF. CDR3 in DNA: TGCGCCAGCAGCAGCGCCGGTGCACCTAATAATTCACCCCTCCACTTT.